The present TCR beta chain was sequenced within a study of blood T cell repertoires in COVID-19. Study context: COVID-19 samples, acute and convalescent, were from the United States, Italy and Spain. T cells, B-cell-depleted T cells, or PBMCs supplied cDNA or gDNA.

Authors' analysis steps: Reference gene primer amplification gave nucleated cell count estimates. Method: immunoSEQ multiplex PCR; TCRdb's copy keeps in-frame clones and lacks some. For V, J and clone size, that table is used; D and trimming come from the DNA. This sample has about 380,000 clones, with about 85% found just once. J lost 4 bases, V lost 7 bases, and 7 bases had no gene match. The CDR3 is made up of 16 amino acids. Germline CDR1 reads MGHRA; CDR2 reads YSYEKL. The sequence derives from a woman younger than 30 with acute or convalescent COVID-19. The rearrangement joins TRBV4-1 to TRBJ2-2; 12 bases agree with TRBD2. The sample comprised peripheral blood. CDR3: CASKSSGRVGTGELFF. CDR3 in DNA: TGCGCCAGCAAGTCTAGCGGGAGGGTTGGCACCGGGGAGCTGTTTTTT.